This TCR beta chain came from a study of human T cells and chemical hapten exposure. Background on the study: Diphenylcyclopropenone doses were given weekly to the scalps of patients across the approximately 24-week study.

One entry per CDR3 protein results from TCRdb running MiXCR on the RACE reads. The sample consists of 55,000 to 75,000 distinct CDR3 sequences, around 7% of them appearing once. This clonotype was seen many times. Time point: pre-sensitization, week 0. Treatment here: therapeutic diphenylcyclopropenone sensitization with weekly scalp DPC. This receptor was taken from a woman aged 25-40 years with alopecia areata. Some clones in this sample may be carry-over from other donors' samples. The sequenced sample was whole blood, obtained in connection with sensitization to the hapten diphenylcyclopropenone (DPC).

The CDR3 DNA reads as TGTGCCAGCAGTCCGACTGGACAGCTAGCCAAAAACATTCAGTACTTC. Translating gives CASSPTGQLAKNIQYF. The chain carries TRBV12-3 or TRBV12-4 and TRBJ2-4; D may be TRBD1 (6 bases). CDR3 length equals 16 residues. Trimming removed 5 bases at V and 0 bases at J, with 14 bases between.